These T cell receptor beta chains were read from a single sample in a study of T-cell reconstitution after alpha-beta-depleted transplantation in children. TCRdb reprocessed the PCR reads via MiXCR and lists one record per CDR3 protein. Here the sample spans around 500,000 distinct CDR3 sequences, roughly an eighth being singletons. The sample here was PBMCs from the stem cell graft donor, taken from the stem cell graft. The receptors here all came from a human donor who donated a stem cell graft to a child with combined immunodeficiency. Each CDR3 is given with its conserved first and last residue. Each record gives: V gene, CDR3 length, D gene, clone size, J gene, CDR3 DNA, CDR3 protein. A D gene is named only where the DNA matches it firmly. Clone size is stated in some rows and not others, as once, few, many or a class when expanded.

TRBV30	12	.	.	TRBJ2-7	TGTGCCTGGAGGAACGTGCGCTACGAGCAGTACTTC	CAWRNVRYEQYF
TRBV12-3/TRBV12-4	14	.	many	TRBJ2-3	TGTGCCAGCAGACCGGGACATAGCACAGATACGCAGTATTTT	CASRPGHSTDTQYF
TRBV5-6	13	.	.	TRBJ2-1	TGTGCCAGCAGGGGTGACAGGTACAATGAGCAGTTCTTC	CASRGDRYNEQFF
TRBV12-3/TRBV12-4	14	TRBD2	few	TRBJ2-5	TGTGCCAGCAGTGCCCCCGGGACTATCGAGACCCAGTACTTC	CASSAPGTIETQYF
TRBV9	13	.	many	TRBJ2-5	TGTGCCAGCAGCCCCGACAGACAAGAGACCCAGTACTTC	CASSPDRQETQYF
TRBV6-2/TRBV6-3	14	TRBD2	few	TRBJ2-1	TGTGCCAGCAGTCTAGCGGGAGCGGATAATGAGCAGTTCTTC	CASSLAGADNEQFF
TRBV28	14	.	few	TRBJ2-2	TGTGCCAGCACCAGGGATGCGAACACCGGGGAGCTGTTTTTT	CASTRDANTGELFF
TRBV3-1	12	.	many	TRBJ1-5	TGTGCCAGCAGCCAATATGGGCAGCCCCAGCATTTT	CASSQYGQPQHF
TRBV7-3	15	.	.	TRBJ2-5	TGTGCCAGCAGCCCCTCGGGTGGTTGGGGAGAAACCCAGTACTTC	CASSPSGGWGETQYF
TRBV5-1	13	.	once	TRBJ2-7	TGCGCCAGCAGGCCCCCAGGGGTCCACGAGCAGTACTTC	CASRPPGVHEQYF
TRBV25-1	17	.	many	TRBJ1-1	TGTGCCAGCAGTGCATCCCTGGGCCGCCCACTTGGCACTGAAGCTTTCTTT	CASSASLGRPLGTEAFF
TRBV12-3/TRBV12-4	14	.	many	TRBJ2-6	TGTGCCAGCAGTTTAGTAGGCGGGGCCAACGTCCTGACTTTC	CASSLVGGANVLTF
TRBV6-5	15	.	.	TRBJ1-6	TGTGCCAGCAGTTACGTGGCTACCCGGGATTCACCCCTCCACTTT	CASSYVATRDSPLHF
TRBV5-1	16	.	few	TRBJ2-3	TGCGCCAGCAGCTTATGGTCGGGGCGCAGCACAGATACGCAGTATTTT	CASSLWSGRSTDTQYF
TRBV11-2	13	.	few	TRBJ1-1	TGTGCCAGCAGCTTAGAAGGACAGCGTACGGCTTTCTTT	CASSLEGQRTAFF
TRBV7-2	15	.	many	TRBJ1-4	TGTGCCAGCAGCTTAGATCAGGGTGATAATGAAAAACTGTTTTTT	CASSLDQGDNEKLFF
TRBV5-5	13	.	.	TRBJ2-7	TGTGCCAGCCGAGAGTTGGCCCGGAGGGAGCAGTACTTC	CASRELARREQYF
TRBV6-2/TRBV6-3	13	.	.	TRBJ2-2	TGTGCCAGCAGTAGGGGGATCACCGGGGAGCTGTTTTTT	CASSRGITGELFF
TRBV7-9	16	.	few	TRBJ2-1	TGTGCCAGCAGCTTAGCGGATACCGGGACGAACAATGAGCAGTTCTTC	CASSLADTGTNNEQFF
TRBV19	14	.	.	TRBJ2-2	TGTGCCAGTAGTATTGAGGGAGGCACCGGGGAGCTGTTTTTT	CASSIEGGTGELFF
TRBV7-8	14	.	many	TRBJ2-7	TGTGCCAGCAGCTTAAGGGACTTAAGTGGCGAGCAGTACTTC	CASSLRDLSGEQYF
TRBV29-1	16	.	many	TRBJ2-3	TGCAGCGTTGAAGATGGACGGAGAGAGGGCACAGATACGCAGTATTTT	CSVEDGRREGTDTQYF
TRBV29-1	14	.	many	TRBJ2-2	TGCAGCGCCCGGGACGGGACGATCACCGGGGCGCTGTTTTTT	CSARDGTITGALFF
TRBV7-2	16	TRBD2	.	TRBJ2-2	TGTGCCAGCAGCGCCAGCGGGGGGGCGCTGAGCGGGGAGCTGTTTTTT	CASSASGGALSGELFF
TRBV20-1	16	.	few	TRBJ1-4	TGCAGTGCTAGAGATGCCGGGGTTGCAACTAATGAAAAACTGTTTTTT	CSARDAGVATNEKLFF
TRBV12-3/TRBV12-4	16	TRBD2	many	TRBJ2-3	TGTGCCAGCAGTTTCCTGGTCAGCGGGGGCACAGATACGCAGTATTTT	CASSFLVSGGTDTQYF
TRBV12-3/TRBV12-4	14	TRBD1	.	TRBJ2-1	TGTGCCAGCAGTAGGGACAGGGTTTACAATGAGCAGTTCTTC	CASSRDRVYNEQFF
TRBV7-3	19	.	few	TRBJ1-4	TGTGCCAGCAGCTTAATACCCCCTCTCTCGACAGTCCTAAATGAAAAACTGTTTTTT	CASSLIPPLSTVLNEKLFF
TRBV6-1	13	.	many	TRBJ1-5	TGTGCCAGCAGTGTGAATCCCTGGCAGCCCCAGCATTTT	CASSVNPWQPQHF
TRBV10-3	14	.	many	TRBJ2-7	TGTGCCATCAGTGTGGACATAGGGTCCGACGAGCAGTACTTC	CAISVDIGSDEQYF
TRBV12-3/TRBV12-4	15	TRBD2	few	TRBJ2-1	TGTGCCAGCAGTTTAGGGGGGGGATTCGACAATGAGCAGTTCTTC	CASSLGGGFDNEQFF
TRBV28	12	.	many	TRBJ2-3	TGTGCCATCCGGAGGGGCACAGATACGCAGTATTTT	CAIRRGTDTQYF
TRBV6-5	13	.	.	TRBJ1-1	TGTGCCAGCAGTTACGGGACAATCACTGAAGCTTTCTTT	CASSYGTITEAFF
TRBV5-1	14	TRBD1	.	TRBJ2-5	TGCGCCAGCAGCGTGGGACAGACCCAAGAGACCCAGTACTTC	CASSVGQTQETQYF
TRBV12-3/TRBV12-4	15	.	many	TRBJ2-2	TGTGCCAGCAGGCCGGCGGCCGAGAACACCGGGGAGCTGTTTTTT	CASRPAAENTGELFF
TRBV20-1	18	TRBD1	.	TRBJ1-6	TGCAGTGCTGAACCCAGGCCCCGGGACAGGGGATCAAATTCACCCCTCCACTTT	CSAEPRPRDRGSNSPLHF
TRBV12-3/TRBV12-4	14	.	many	TRBJ2-1	TGTGCCAGCAGTTTTGGGACTGAGAGGAATGAGCAGTTCTTC	CASSFGTERNEQFF
TRBV4-3	18	.	.	TRBJ2-2	TGCGCCAGCAGCCAAGATGGGGGCGGATACGCGAACACCGGGGAGCTGTTTTTT	CASSQDGGGYANTGELFF
TRBV9	16	TRBD2	few	TRBJ2-3	TGTGCCAGCAGCTTCCTTAGCGGGGAAATCACAGATACGCAGTATTTT	CASSFLSGEITDTQYF
TRBV4-1	17	.	.	TRBJ2-6	TGCGCCAGCAGCCGAGGGATGGTGGGGGACGGGGCCAACGTCCTGACTTTC	CASSRGMVGDGANVLTF
TRBV6-5	15	TRBD2	.	TRBJ2-1	TGTGCCAGCAGTTATAGACTAGCGGGGAACAATGAGCAGTTCTTC	CASSYRLAGNNEQFF
TRBV24-1	16	TRBD1	many	TRBJ2-4	TGTGCCACCAGTGACTGGGACAGATTTGCTGGAAACATTCAGTACTTC	CATSDWDRFAGNIQYF
TRBV6-5	15	.	many	TRBJ2-1	TGTGCCAGCAGTTACTCGCTAGGGGACTACAATGAGCAGTTCTTC	CASSYSLGDYNEQFF
TRBV7-6	14	.	few	TRBJ2-5	TGTGCCAGCAGCAAAAGAAATTCGCAAGAGACCCAGTACTTC	CASSKRNSQETQYF
TRBV7-2	16	.	many	TRBJ2-6	TGTGCCAGCAGCTTAGCGGTGTCCGCGGGGGCCAACGTCCTGACTTTC	CASSLAVSAGANVLTF
TRBV12-3/TRBV12-4	14	.	.	TRBJ1-1	TGTGCCAGCAGCCCCCTCCCGGGGACCACTGAAGCTTTCTTT	CASSPLPGTTEAFF
TRBV6-2/TRBV6-3	14	.	.	TRBJ1-2	TGTGCCAGCACCGCTGGGGGATATAACTATGGCTACACCTTC	CASTAGGYNYGYTF
TRBV24-1	16	TRBD2	many	TRBJ2-5	TGTGCCACCAGTGTCCAGGGACTAGCGGGACGGGAGACCCAGTACTTC	CATSVQGLAGRETQYF
TRBV6-1	14	.	many	TRBJ2-2	TGTGCCAGCAGACGGCAGGGACGGACCGGGGAGCTGTTTTTT	CASRRQGRTGELFF
TRBV12-3/TRBV12-4	14	TRBD2	many	TRBJ2-1	TGTGCCAGCAGCGACCTAGCGGCGTACAATGAGCAGTTCTTC	CASSDLAAYNEQFF
TRBV7-2	16	.	.	TRBJ2-3	TGTGCCAGCAGCTTTCCCCAACGGGAGAACATAGATACGCAGTATTTT	CASSFPQRENIDTQYF
TRBV12-3/TRBV12-4	16	TRBD1	.	TRBJ2-7	TGTGCCAGCAGTTTGGGACAGGGGGCGCAGCTCTACGAGCAGTACTTC	CASSLGQGAQLYEQYF
TRBV20-1	14	TRBD1	few	TRBJ2-3	TGCAGTGCTGAGCCGGGACAGACCACAGATACGCAGTATTTT	CSAEPGQTTDTQYF
TRBV6-5	16	TRBD1	.	TRBJ2-5	TGTGCCAGCAGTTACCGCAGGACAGGGGGCGATCAGACCCAGTACTTC	CASSYRRTGGDQTQYF
TRBV11-1	14	.	.	TRBJ1-6	TGTGCCAGCAGCTTAGTAGCCCGAGGATCACCCCTCCACTTT	CASSLVARGSPLHF
TRBV27	13	.	.	TRBJ1-5	TGTGCCAGCAGTTTAGCTATTACCCAGCCCCAGCATTTT	CASSLAITQPQHF
TRBV7-2	14	TRBD1	.	TRBJ2-7	TGTGCCAGCAGCCCCGGGGACAGATACTACGAGCAGTACTTC	CASSPGDRYYEQYF
TRBV18	17	TRBD1	.	TRBJ2-7	TGTGCCAGCTCACCAGAGGACAGGGGGCGAAACGGCTACGAGCAGTACTTC	CASSPEDRGRNGYEQYF